The sequence of this TCR beta chain was determined in a study of blood T cell repertoires in COVID-19. TCRdb's copy holds only in-frame clones and misses some; the assay was immunoSEQ multiplex PCR. The sample has about 200,000 clones; 86% are singletons. This CDR3 is built from 13 residues. Germline-derived CDR1 and CDR2 are SGHRS and YFSETQ. V was pared by 2 bases and J by 1 base, with 7 bases between. A note on this clone: The sample contains more than one DNA sequence encoding this CDR3.

The receptor was isolated from a woman in her 70s with acute or convalescent COVID-19. The chain has TRBV5-1 and TRBJ2-7; TRBD1 is a possible D gene (6 bases). Sequencing was done on a sample of peripheral blood. The CDR3 DNA reads as TGCGCCAGCAGCTTAGACAGGTCCTACGAGCAGTACTTC. This translates into CASSLDRSYEQYF. Variable domain in full (rest from reference TRBV5-1 and TRBJ2-7): KAGVTQTPRYLIKTRGQQVTLSCSPISGHRSVSWYQQTPGQGLQFLFEYFSETQRNKGNFPGRFSGRQFSNSRSEMNVSTLELGDSALYLCASSLDRSYEQYFGPGTRLTVT.